Listed below are T cell receptor beta chains from one sample, sequenced in a study of shared clonotypes between healthy human individuals. The data were produced by immunoSEQ multiplex PCR, yet TCRdb's version contains in-frame clones alone and is incomplete. The table records roughly 2.1 million clones, approximately 94% of them present only once. The sequencing input was naive CD8+ T cells from PBMCs. Receptors originate from a man aged 18 to 30 in good health. Some clones in this sample may be carry-over from other donors' samples. Each CDR3 is given without its conserved first and last residue. Clone size is given for some rows only: seen once, a few or many times, or a class if the clone is expanded.

size: NA; J: TRBJ2-1; V: TRBV19; CDR3: ASSIVNSYNEQF
size: NA; J: TRBJ2-7; V: TRBV12-5; CDR3: ASGLGTEQY
size: NA; J: TRBJ2-3; V: TRBV28; CDR3: ASSPRRGLADTQY
size: NA; J: TRBJ2-3; V: TRBV12-5; CDR3: ASGLGSGATQY
size: NA; J: TRBJ2-7; V: TRBV5-4; CDR3: ASTSDRASSYEQY
size: NA; J: TRBJ1-1; V: TRBV27; CDR3: ASVLGTEAF
size: NA; J: TRBJ2-7; V: TRBV4-1; CDR3: ASSQPEEEQY
size: NA; J: TRBJ2-2; V: TRBV27; CDR3: ASGSWGGNTGELF
size: NA; J: TRBJ2-7; V: TRBV4-2; CDR3: ASSQGAGRRYEQY
size: once; J: TRBJ1-5; V: TRBV9; CDR3: ASSEGQYSNQPQH
size: NA; J: TRBJ2-7; V: TRBV4-3; CDR3: ASSQEERGTYEQY
size: NA; J: TRBJ1-1; V: TRBV7-9; CDR3: ASRSSGGQFGEAF
size: NA; J: TRBJ2-3; V: TRBV6-1; CDR3: ASSVPAWGDTQY
size: NA; J: TRBJ1-1; V: TRBV29-1; CDR3: SVEDTRGTEAF
size: NA; J: TRBJ2-7; V: TRBV28; CDR3: ASSLIGLAAEQY
size: NA; J: TRBJ1-4; V: TRBV25-1; CDR3: ASSEYAETAEKLF
size: NA; J: TRBJ2-2; V: TRBV9; CDR3: ASSSLVRRSDTGELF
size: NA; J: TRBJ2-7; V: TRBV29-1; CDR3: SVEVSPAASYEQY
size: NA; J: TRBJ1-1; V: TRBV7-6; CDR3: ASSLAAGEWNTEAF
size: NA; J: TRBJ1-4; V: TRBV19; CDR3: ASSIGNNFYEKLF
size: NA; J: TRBJ2-7; V: TRBV6-1; CDR3: ASSEGQANYEQY
size: NA; J: TRBJ2-7; V: TRBV5-1; CDR3: ASSQTGSSYEQY
size: NA; J: TRBJ2-1; V: TRBV27; CDR3: ASRFGGGYNEQF
size: NA; J: TRBJ2-7; V: TRBV19; CDR3: ASSWGPNYEQY
size: NA; J: TRBJ1-1; V: TRBV27; CDR3: ASSNRQGAGAEAF
size: NA; J: TRBJ1-1; V: TRBV5-6; CDR3: ASSPPGVGVHGGAF
size: NA; J: TRBJ2-2; V: TRBV29-1; CDR3: SVEKSGTGDTGELF
size: few; J: TRBJ2-7; V: TRBV5-8; CDR3: ASSWLRGEQY